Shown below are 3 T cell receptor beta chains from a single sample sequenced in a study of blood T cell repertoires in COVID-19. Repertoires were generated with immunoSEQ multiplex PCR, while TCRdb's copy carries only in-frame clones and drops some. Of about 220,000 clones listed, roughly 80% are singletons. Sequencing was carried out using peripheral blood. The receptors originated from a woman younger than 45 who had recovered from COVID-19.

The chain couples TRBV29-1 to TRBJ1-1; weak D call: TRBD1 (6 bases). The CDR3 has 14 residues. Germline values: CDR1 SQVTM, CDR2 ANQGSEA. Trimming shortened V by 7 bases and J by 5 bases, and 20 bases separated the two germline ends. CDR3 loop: CSGQRGLGTTEAFF. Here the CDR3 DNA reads TGCAGCGGCCAAAGGGGACTAGGGACAACTGAAGCTTTCTTT.

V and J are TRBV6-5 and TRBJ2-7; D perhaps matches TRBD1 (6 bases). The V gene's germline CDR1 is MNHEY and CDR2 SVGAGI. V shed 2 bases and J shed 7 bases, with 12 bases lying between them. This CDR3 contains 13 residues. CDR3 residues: CASSYPGVREQYF. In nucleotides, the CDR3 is TGTGCCAGCAGTTACCCAGGGGTCAGGGAGCAGTACTTC.

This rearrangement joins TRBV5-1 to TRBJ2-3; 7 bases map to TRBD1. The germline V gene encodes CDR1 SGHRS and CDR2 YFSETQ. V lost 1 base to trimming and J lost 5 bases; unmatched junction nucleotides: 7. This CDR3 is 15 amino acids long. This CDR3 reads CASSLLAGGQDTQYF. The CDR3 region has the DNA TGCGCCAGCAGCTTGCTAGCAGGGGGTCAAGATACGCAGTATTTT. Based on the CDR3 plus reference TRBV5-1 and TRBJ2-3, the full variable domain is KAGVTQTPRYLIKTRGQQVTLSCSPISGHRSVSWYQQTPGQGLQFLFEYFSETQRNKGNFPGRFSGRQFSNSRSEMNVSTLELGDSALYLCASSLLAGGQDTQYFGPGTRLTVL.